The 23 T cell receptor beta chains reported below all come from one sample, sequenced in a study of blood T cell repertoires in COVID-19. Clones were read by immunoSEQ multiplex PCR, and TCRdb kept only the in-frame ones, dropping some. The sample lists 150,000 to 200,000 clones, 88% occurring once. Sample: peripheral blood. The receptors were sampled from a human donor in a cohort sampled during active COVID-19.

The chain carries TRBV7-2 and TRBJ2-7, with a tentative D call TRBD2 (6 bases). Germline assignment: CDR1 SGHTA and CDR2 FQGNSA. V was clipped by 5 bases and J by 3 bases, with 11 bases between them. CDR3 length: 13 amino acids. In DNA form, the CDR3 reads TGTGCCAGCAGCGCGGGACTTTACTACGAGCAGTACTTC. Amino acids: CASSAGLYYEQYF.

The chain recombines TRBV7-9 with TRBJ2-1, with 12 bases aligning to TRBD2. The CDR3 covers 19 residues. V was pared by 5 bases and J by 6 bases, with 17 bases of the junction left unmatched. Germline V CDR1 and CDR2: SEHNR, FQNEAQ (reference sequence). CDR3 sequence: CASSPITSGGTVLSNEQFF. In DNA form, the CDR3 reads TGTGCCAGCAGCCCGATAACTAGCGGGGGGACGGTCCTCAGCAATGAGCAGTTCTTC.

This sequence joins TRBV28 and TRBJ2-1; possibly TRBD2 for D (5 bases). This CDR3 contains 13 residues. Germline values: CDR1 MDHEN, CDR2 SYDVKM. The ends were cut back, 5 bases at V and 4 bases at J, with 9 bases in the middle. For the CDR3, the DNA is TGTGCCAGCAGTCCTCCGGGATACAATGAGCAGTTCTTC. This gives the protein CASSPPGYNEQFF.

This clone showed up just a few times. V and J are TRBV4-2 and TRBJ2-1; D gene unclear. Germline loops: CDR1 LGHNA, CDR2 YNFKEQ. The CDR3 extends over 14 amino acids. The germline V and J ends were trimmed by 0 bases and 2 bases, with 5 bases remaining between them. The CDR3 nucleotides read TGTGCCAGCAGCCAAGACCCTCCCTACAATGAGCAGTTCTTC. The encoded protein is CASSQDPPYNEQFF.

J is TRBJ2-3 and V is TRBV6-2 or TRBV6-3, with a possible D match to TRBD1 (5 bases). CDR3 length: 13 residues. The V gene's germline CDR1 is MNHEY and CDR2 SVGEGT. Trimming removed 5 bases from V and 3 bases from J, with 9 bases in between. CDR3 sequence reads: CASSPRETDTQYF. DNA of the CDR3: TGTGCCAGCAGTCCCAGGGAAACAGATACGCAGTATTTT.

The genes are TRBV6-5 and TRBJ1-5, with 8 bases aligning to TRBD1. CDR1 is MNHEY and CDR2 is SVGAGI in the germline V gene. V lost 6 bases to trimming and J lost 2 bases; unmatched junction nucleotides: 6. The CDR3 consists of 15 residues. CDR3: CASSYDRGGNQPQHF. In nucleotides, the CDR3 is TGTGCCAGCAGCTATGACAGGGGTGGCAATCAGCCCCAGCATTTT.

To note about this clone: The same CDR3 is also encoded by other DNA sequences in this sample. This chain uses TRBV19 with TRBJ1-1, with TRBD1 identical over 7 bases. The CDR3 has 14 residues. With V trimmed by 4 bases and J by 1 base, 3 bases remained unmatched. Germline V gene data show CDR1 as LNHDA and CDR2 as SQIVND (reference sequence). CDR3 sequence: CASSTRQGNTEAFF. Written as DNA, the CDR3 is TGTGCCAGTAGTACCCGACAGGGGAACACTGAAGCTTTCTTT.

The chain's CDR3 is CASSQQGARETQYF. The CDR3, as DNA: TGTGCCAGCAGCCAACAGGGGGCAAGGGAGACCCAGTACTTC. The chain couples TRBV5-4 to TRBJ2-5, with TRBD1 identical over 9 bases. V trimming: 4 bases; J trimming: 5 bases; junction bases outside the gene matches: 6. Germline V gives CDR1 SGHNT, CDR2 YYREEE (reference sequence). This CDR3 is built from 14 residues. Variable domain in full (rest from reference TRBV5-4 and TRBJ2-5): ETGVTQSPTHLIKTRGQQVTLRCSSQSGHNTVSWYQQALGQGPQFIFQYYREEENGRGNFPPRFSGLQFPNYSSELNVNALELDDSALYLCASSQQGARETQYFGPGTRLLVL.

The chain uses TRBV2 and TRBJ2-3; 8 bases align to TRBD2. V lost 6 bases, J lost 4 bases, and 6 bases stayed unmatched. Germline CDR1 SNHLY, CDR2 FYNNEI. The CDR3 has 14 amino acids. The CDR3, as DNA: TGTGCCAGCAGCATAGCGGGGTCAGCAGATACGCAGTATTTT. Its translation is CASSIAGSADTQYF.

The chain is built from TRBV9 and TRBJ1-1; D remains unclear. The CDR3 runs to 13 residues. Germline V gene data show CDR1 as SGDLS and CDR2 as YYNGEE. The V end lost 0 bases, the J end lost 3 bases, and 6 bases lay between the germline ends. The CDR3 nucleotides read TGTGCCAGCAGCGTAGGAGGCTACACTGAAGCTTTCTTT. It yields the protein CASSVGGYTEAFF. The full variable domain, completed using reference TRBV9 and TRBJ1-1, is DSGVTQTPKHLITATGQRVTLRCSPRSGDLSVYWYQQSLDQGLQFLIQYYNGEERAKGNILERFSAQQFPDLHSELNLSSLELGDSALYFCASSVGGYTEAFFGQGTRLTVV.

This clone has just a few counts. This CDR3 reads CATGVMTGELFF. The CDR3 bases are TGTGCCACCGGGGTTATGACCGGGGAGCTGTTTTTT. The chain employs TRBV6-5 and TRBJ2-2, with D maybe TRBD2 (5 bases). V lost 10 bases and J 5 bases, leaving 11 bases between the germline ends. The CDR3 runs to 12 residues. The germline V gene has CDR1 MNHEY and CDR2 SVGAGI.

J is TRBJ2-1 and V is TRBV5-1, with TRBD2 matching 8 bases. This CDR3 is built from 14 residues. Germline V gives CDR1 SGHRS, CDR2 YFSETQ. The V gene end was trimmed by 4 bases and the J gene end by 8 bases; junction bases not matched to a gene: 8. CDR3 in amino acids: CASSPSSGSDEQFF. The CDR3 nucleotides read TGCGCCAGCAGCCCGTCAAGCGGGAGTGATGAGCAGTTCTTC.

Notes on this clone: The same CDR3 can be traced to other DNA sequences in this sample. J is TRBJ1-2 and V is TRBV7-2; D gene ambiguous. V was clipped by 1 base and J by 8 bases, with 17 bases between them. The CDR3 loop spans 15 amino acids. The V gene's germline CDR1 is SGHTA and CDR2 FQGNSA. Here the CDR3 reads CASSLERAGGRGYTF. CDR3 sequence (DNA): TGTGCCAGCAGCTTAGAGAGGGCGGGTGGGAGAGGCTACACCTTC.

The genes are TRBV15 and TRBJ2-7, with a possible D match to TRBD2 (6 bases). In germline, CDR1 is LNHNV, CDR2 YYDKDF (reference sequence). Trimming shortened V by 0 bases and J by 3 bases, and 12 bases separated the two germline ends. The CDR3 covers 15 residues. The DNA of the CDR3 is TGTGCCACCAGCAGAGATGTTGGGGACTTCTACGAGCAGTACTTC. Amino acid sequence: CATSRDVGDFYEQYF.

This chain connects TRBV30 to TRBJ1-2; 10 nucleotides agree with TRBD1. Unmatched junction bases numbered 7, after V lost 0 bases and J lost 3 bases. The germline CDR1 and CDR2 sequences are GTSNPN and SVGIG (reference sequence). The CDR3 has 16 residues. The CDR3 sequence is CAWSVRGQGYHYGYTF. The DNA of the CDR3 is TGTGCCTGGAGTGTAAGGGGACAGGGGTACCACTATGGCTACACCTTC.

V is TRBV27 and J is TRBJ2-2, with 8 bases aligning to TRBD1. J lost 5 bases, V lost 5 bases, and 7 bases had no gene match. Germline-derived CDR1 and CDR2 are MNHEY and SMNVEV (reference sequence). The CDR3 loop spans 15 amino acids. DNA of the CDR3: TGTGCCAGCAGTCAGGGGACAGGCGTGACCGGGGAGCTGTTTTTT. Translation: CASSQGTGVTGELFF.

The table lists this clone with a few counts. V gene TRBV7-9 combines with J gene TRBJ1-5; 8 bases are a match to TRBD1. The CDR3 length is 15 residues. The ends lost 5 bases at V and 7 bases at J; junction bases unmatched: 10. Germline assignment: CDR1 SEHNR and CDR2 FQNEAQ (reference sequence). The DNA of the CDR3 is TGTGCCAGCAGCGGCCCCGGACAGGGATGGCAGCCCCAGCATTTT. It encodes CASSGPGQGWQPQHF.

This sequence joins TRBV4-2 and TRBJ2-5, with TRBD2 matching over 7 bases. This CDR3 spans 16 amino acids. The junction had 8 bases not matched to a gene; V was cut back by 2 bases and J by 2 bases. Germline CDR1 reads LGHNA; CDR2 reads YNFKEQ. In DNA, the CDR3 is TGTGCCAGCAGCCAATTTCTCGGACTAGGGCAAGAGACCCAGTACTTC. It is translated as CASSQFLGLGQETQYF.

The chain is built from TRBV9 and TRBJ1-1; D not certain. This CDR3 is 13 amino acids long. V was shortened by 0 bases and J by 5 bases, with 8 bases between the two germline ends. Germline assignment: CDR1 SGDLS and CDR2 YYNGEE. The CDR3 bases are TGTGCCAGCAGCGTAGCCGATCGGACTGAAGCTTTCTTT. Its protein product is CASSVADRTEAFF.

Here the CDR3 reads CASSRTGPGNTIYF. The CDR3 region has the DNA TGTGCCAGCAGTCGGACAGGGCCTGGAAACACCATATATTTT. The rearrangement joins TRBV6-5 to TRBJ1-3, with 8 bases that match TRBD1. This CDR3 has 14 residues. Germline CDR1 reads MNHEY; CDR2 reads SVGAGI. V was pared by 5 bases and J by 2 bases, with 2 bases of the junction left unmatched.

CDR3 coding DNA: TGTGCCACCAGCAGAGGGGGGGGACAGGAAAACACCATATATTTT. This gives the protein CATSRGGGQENTIYF. The V and J genes are TRBV15 and TRBJ1-3; 8 bases agree with TRBD1. V was clipped by 1 base and J by 6 bases; unmatched bases: 5. CDR1 LNHNV and CDR2 YYDKDF come from the germline V gene (reference sequence). CDR3 length: 15 residues.

This clone was seen once. V usage is TRBV5-1 and J usage is TRBJ1-5; a weak D match, TRBD1 (6 bases). Germline assignment: CDR1 SGHRS and CDR2 YFSETQ. CDR3 length: 15 amino acids. V lost 4 bases and J 6 bases, leaving 17 bases between the germline ends. CDR3 DNA: TGCGCCAGCAGCCTTACCTCAGGGGTAGGTCAGCCCCAGCATTTT. This encodes CASSLTSGVGQPQHF. Full variable domain (missing parts from reference TRBV5-1 and TRBJ1-5): KAGVTQTPRYLIKTRGQQVTLSCSPISGHRSVSWYQQTPGQGLQFLFEYFSETQRNKGNFPGRFSGRQFSNSRSEMNVSTLELGDSALYLCASSLTSGVGQPQHFGDGTRLSIL.

The chain is built from TRBV30 and TRBJ1-1, with 7 bases identical to TRBD1. The CDR3 loop spans 14 amino acids. The germline gives CDR1 GTSNPN, CDR2 SVGIG (reference sequence). The V segment lost 3 bases and the J segment 6 bases; nucleotides outside the gene matches: 10. In DNA, the CDR3 is TGTGCCTGGAGGGGCCAGGGGGTTTCCGCTGAAGCTTTCTTT. Its protein is CAWRGQGVSAEAFF.